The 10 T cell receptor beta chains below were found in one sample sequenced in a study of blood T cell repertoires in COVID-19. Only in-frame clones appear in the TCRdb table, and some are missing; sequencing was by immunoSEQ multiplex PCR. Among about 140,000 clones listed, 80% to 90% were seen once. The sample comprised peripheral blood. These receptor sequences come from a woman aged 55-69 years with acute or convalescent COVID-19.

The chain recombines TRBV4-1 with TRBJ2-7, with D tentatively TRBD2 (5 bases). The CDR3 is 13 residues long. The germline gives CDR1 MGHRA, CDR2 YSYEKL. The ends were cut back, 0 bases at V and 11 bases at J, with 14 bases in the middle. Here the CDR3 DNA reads TGCGCCAGCAGCCAAGATGGTTGGCAGAGGGAGTACTTC. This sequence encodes CASSQDGWQREYF.

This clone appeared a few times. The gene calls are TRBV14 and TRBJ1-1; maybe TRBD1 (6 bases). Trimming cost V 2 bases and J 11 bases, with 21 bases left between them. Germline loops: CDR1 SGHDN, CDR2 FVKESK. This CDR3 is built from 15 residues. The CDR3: CASSQPDGGRVKAFF. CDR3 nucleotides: TGTGCCAGCAGCCAACCCGACGGGGGGCGGGTAAAGGCTTTCTTT.

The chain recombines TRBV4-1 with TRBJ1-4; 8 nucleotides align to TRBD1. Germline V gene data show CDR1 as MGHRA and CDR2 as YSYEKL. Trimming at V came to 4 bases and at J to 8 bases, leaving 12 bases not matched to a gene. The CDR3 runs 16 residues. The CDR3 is CASSLETTGTGEKLFF. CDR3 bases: TGCGCCAGCAGCCTCGAAACGACCGGGACAGGAGAAAAACTGTTTTTT.

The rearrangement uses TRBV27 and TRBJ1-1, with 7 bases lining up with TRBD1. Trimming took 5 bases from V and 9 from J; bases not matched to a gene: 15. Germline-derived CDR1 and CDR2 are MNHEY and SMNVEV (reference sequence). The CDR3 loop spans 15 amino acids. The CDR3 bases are TGTGCCAGCAGTCCCCGACAGGGAACTCTAGCACAAGCTTTCTTT. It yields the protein CASSPRQGTLAQAFF.

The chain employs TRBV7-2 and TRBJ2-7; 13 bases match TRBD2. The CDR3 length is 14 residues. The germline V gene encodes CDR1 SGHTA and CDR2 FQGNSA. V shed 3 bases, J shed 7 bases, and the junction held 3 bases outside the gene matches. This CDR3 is CASSFGLAGEEQYF. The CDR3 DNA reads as TGTGCCAGCAGCTTCGGACTAGCGGGGGAAGAGCAGTACTTC.

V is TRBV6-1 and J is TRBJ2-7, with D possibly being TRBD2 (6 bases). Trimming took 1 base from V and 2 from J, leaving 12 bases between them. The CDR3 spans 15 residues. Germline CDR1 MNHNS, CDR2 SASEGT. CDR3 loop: CASSEEGREAYEQYF. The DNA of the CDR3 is TGTGCCAGCAGTGAAGAGGGCAGGGAGGCCTACGAGCAGTACTTC.

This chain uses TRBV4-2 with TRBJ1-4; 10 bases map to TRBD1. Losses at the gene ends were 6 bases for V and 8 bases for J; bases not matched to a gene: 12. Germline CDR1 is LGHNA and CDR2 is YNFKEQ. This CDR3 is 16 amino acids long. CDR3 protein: CASRGVGTGVEEKLFF. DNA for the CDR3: TGTGCCAGCAGAGGAGTTGGGACAGGGGTGGAGGAAAAACTGTTTTTT.

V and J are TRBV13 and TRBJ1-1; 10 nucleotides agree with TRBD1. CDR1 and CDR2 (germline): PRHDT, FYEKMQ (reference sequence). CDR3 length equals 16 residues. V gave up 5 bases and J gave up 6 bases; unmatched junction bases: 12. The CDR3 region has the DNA TGTGCCAGCAGCCCCCCGGGGACAGGGGCTATAGCTGAAGCTTTCTTT. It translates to CASSPPGTGAIAEAFF.

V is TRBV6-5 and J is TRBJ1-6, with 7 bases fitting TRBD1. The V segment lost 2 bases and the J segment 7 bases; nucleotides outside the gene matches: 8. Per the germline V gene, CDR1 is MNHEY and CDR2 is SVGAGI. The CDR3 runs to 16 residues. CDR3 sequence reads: CASSYGTAGANSPLHF. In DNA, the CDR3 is TGTGCCAGCAGTTACGGGACAGCTGGTGCCAATTCACCCCTCCACTTT.

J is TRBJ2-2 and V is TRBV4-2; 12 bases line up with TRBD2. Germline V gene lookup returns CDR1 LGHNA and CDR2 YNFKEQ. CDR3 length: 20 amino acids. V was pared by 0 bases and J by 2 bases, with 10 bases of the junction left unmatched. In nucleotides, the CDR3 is TGTGCCAGCAGCCAAGAGCGTGGTCTAGCGGGGGGGCCTAACACCGGGGAGCTGTTTTTT. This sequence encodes CASSQERGLAGGPNTGELFF.